The rows below give T cell receptor beta chains drawn from one sample of a study of T cell changes during pregnancy in multiple sclerosis. Produced via immunoSEQ multiplex PCR; TCRdb's table is partial and in-frame only. Of roughly 100,000 clones listed, just over 90% are singletons. The material was peripheral blood, obtained in the second trimester of pregnancy. These receptors were collected from a female donor in good health, enrolled as a control in a pregnancy study. CDR3s include the opening cysteine and the closing phenylalanine or tryptophan. D genes are given only for firm matches. Size is stated for part of the rows, as once, few or many counts, or as a class when the clone is expanded.

>TRBV14|TRBJ1-2|-|TRBD1
TGTGCCAGCAGCCAAGAGACAGGGGGCCTTAGCTATGGCTACACCTTC
CASSQETGGLSYGYTF
>TRBV19|TRBJ2-1|-|TRBD2
TGTGCCAGTAGTATACAGGCGGGAGGGCGCTATGAGCAGTTCTTC
CASSIQAGGRYEQFF
>TRBV7-2|TRBJ2-7|-|TRBD1
TGTGCCAGCAGCCCCCGGGGACAGGGCGGATCCTACGAGCAGTACTTC
CASSPRGQGGSYEQYF
>TRBV14|TRBJ1-1|few|-
TGTGCCAGCAGCCAAGATTGGCGGAGGCTATTGAACACTGAAGCTTTCTTT
CASSQDWRRLLNTEAFF
>TRBV28|TRBJ1-2|-|-
TGTGCCAGCAGTGCGGACAGCCTCCCCGACTATGGCTACACCTTC
CASSADSLPDYGYTF
>TRBV19|TRBJ1-1|few|-
TGTGCCAGTAGTATCCCAGGGAACACTGAAGCTTTCTTT
CASSIPGNTEAFF
>TRBV10-2|TRBJ1-6|-|TRBD1
TGCGCCAGCAGACTCGACAGGGCGAGAGGTTCACCCCTCCACTTT
CASRLDRARGSPLHF
>TRBV5-1|TRBJ2-6|-|-
TGCGCCAGCAGCTTGGCCGGGTCCCCTGGGGCCAACGTCCTGACTTTC
CASSLAGSPGANVLTF
>TRBV7-2|TRBJ1-5|-|-
TGTGCCAGCAGCTTAGGAAGGCAGGGCAATCAGCCCCAGCATTTT
CASSLGRQGNQPQHF
>TRBV5-1|TRBJ2-7|-|-
TGCGCCAGCAGCTTGGCGGGACACGGTTTTGGGGAGCAGTACTTC
CASSLAGHGFGEQYF
>TRBV5-5|TRBJ2-3|-|TRBD2
TGTGCCAGCAGCTTGGGGAGTAGCGGGAGAACAGATACGCAGTATTTT
CASSLGSSGRTDTQYF
>TRBV7-7|TRBJ2-1|-|TRBD2
TGTGCCAGCAGCTCTAGCGGGGACAATGAGCAGTTCTTC
CASSSSGDNEQFF
>TRBV7-9|TRBJ1-4|-|TRBD1
TGTGCCAGCAGCTTGGGACAGGGATATAATGAAAAACTGTTTTTT
CASSLGQGYNEKLFF
>TRBV19|TRBJ2-7|-|-
TGTGCCAGTAGTATGGGCGGGACAGCCTACGAGCAGTACTTC
CASSMGGTAYEQYF
>TRBV10-1|TRBJ1-2|-|-
TGCGCCAGCAGTGACAGTAACTATGGCTACACCTTC
CASSDSNYGYTF
>TRBV19|TRBJ2-1|once|TRBD2
TGTGCCAGTAACCCCGGAGCGGGGGAGAATGAGCAGTTCTTC
CASNPGAGENEQFF
>TRBV6-6|TRBJ1-1|-|-
TGTGCCAGCAGTCTCGCAGGGATGAACACTGAAGCTTTCTTT
CASSLAGMNTEAFF
>TRBV28|TRBJ2-7|-|-
TGTGCCAGCAGTCCGAGCCCTCCTTACGAGCAGTACTTC
CASSPSPPYEQYF
>TRBV14|TRBJ2-7|-|TRBD2
TGTGCCAGCAGCCAAGGCGGACTAGCGGGGTCTCGCTACGAGCAGTACTTC
CASSQGGLAGSRYEQYF
>TRBV7-2|TRBJ1-2|-|-
TGTGCCAGCAGCTTAACGGCAGGGGAGGGCTACACCTTC
CASSLTAGEGYTF
>TRBV6-5|TRBJ2-5|-|TRBD2
TGTGCCAGCAGAACGGGGGGGGGCGAGACCCAGTACTTC
CASRTGGGETQYF
>TRBV6-5|TRBJ1-1|-|TRBD1
TGTGCCAGCAGGAGTACAGGGGGCATCACTGAAGCTTTCTTT
CASRSTGGITEAFF
>TRBV19|TRBJ2-3|-|TRBD2
TGTGCCAGTAGTTTACGACTAGCGGGGCAAACAGATACGCAGTATTTT
CASSLRLAGQTDTQYF
>TRBV7-2|TRBJ2-1|-|-
TGTGCCAGCAGCCCCCAGAGGAGCTCCTACAATGAGCAGTTCTTC
CASSPQRSSYNEQFF
>TRBV7-7|TRBJ2-1|-|TRBD2
TGTGCTAGCAGCTTGGGACTAGCGGGTCTCGATGAGCAGTTCTTC
CASSLGLAGLDEQFF
>TRBV14|TRBJ2-5|once|-
TGTGCCAGCAGCCAAGCAGGGGTTCGAGAGACCCAGTACTTC
CASSQAGVRETQYF
>TRBV6-6|TRBJ1-6|once|-
TGTGCCAGCAGTTCGGGGAGGACGAATTCACCCCTCCACTTT
CASSSGRTNSPLHF
>TRBV7-8|TRBJ2-7|-|-
TGTGCCAGCAGCGTCACGAGGCCGGGGTACGAGCAGTACTTC
CASSVTRPGYEQYF
>TRBV4-2|TRBJ2-7|-|-
TGTGCCAGCAGCCCAAGAACAGGGAGCTACGAGCAGTACTTC
CASSPRTGSYEQYF
>TRBV7-9|TRBJ2-7|-|-
TGTGCCAGCAGCTCCCTAGTTTCAAGCGAGCAGTACTTC
CASSSLVSSEQYF
>TRBV2|TRBJ1-2|-|-
TGTGCCAGCAGAGAGGCGGGTCTCACTCCGCGGGGCTACACCTTC
CASREAGLTPRGYTF
>TRBV15|TRBJ2-1|-|-
TGTGCCACCAGCAGAGATCGGGCGGGGGCCAATGAGCAGTTCTTC
CATSRDRAGANEQFF
>TRBV6-1|TRBJ2-2|-|-
TGTGCCAGCAGTCCGAACCCAGGGGACACCGGGGAGCTGTTTTTT
CASSPNPGDTGELFF
>TRBV4-2|TRBJ2-3|-|-
TGTGCCAGCAGCCACGGACTCCTCACAGATACGCAGTATTTT
CASSHGLLTDTQYF
>TRBV18|TRBJ1-3|-|-
TGTGCCAGCTCACCACCGGGAGGAGACAGATACTTTTATTTT
CASSPPGGDRYFYF
>TRBV5-1|TRBJ2-5|-|TRBD2
TGCGCCAGCAGCGGACCCGGGACTAGGGGAGAGACCCAGTACTTC
CASSGPGTRGETQYF
>TRBV12-5|TRBJ1-2|-|-
TGTGCTAGTGGCAGCGGGAATCGGGGGTTCGACTATGGCTACACCTTC
CASGSGNRGFDYGYTF